These 2 T cell receptor beta chains share one sample of origin, sequenced in a study of T cells in Graves' hyperthyroidism and ophthalmopathy. What was amplified from RNA transcripts were TCR beta CDR3 regions. A first-round RT-PCR of the TCR CDR3 used the HTBI primer set. TCRdb ran MiXCR on the multiplex PCR reads and lists one entry per CDR3 protein. The sample holds roughly 290,000 distinct CDR3 sequences, about an eighth seen once. Sequenced: blood. The receptors originated from a woman aged 30 to 39 with Graves' hyperthyroidism that later progressed to Graves' ophthalmopathy.

The rearrangement uses TRBV9 and TRBJ2-7; 10 positions agree with TRBD2. The CDR3 is made up of 15 amino acids. Germline CDR1 reads SGDLS; CDR2 reads YYNGEE. V lost 3 bases, J lost 2 bases, and 5 bases stayed unmatched. CDR3 sequence reads: CASSAGLADTYEQYF. The CDR3 coding sequence is TGTGCCAGCAGCGCCGGACTAGCGGACACCTACGAGCAGTACTTC.

This clonotype occurred a few times. Just one base apart from a much larger clone, this may be a read error. J is TRBJ1-3 and V is TRBV30; D remains unclear. The length of the CDR3 is 15 residues. Germline V gene sequence: CDR1 GTSNPN, CDR2 SVGIG (reference sequence). CDR3 in DNA: TGTGCCTGGAGTGTTACAACCAGCTCTGGAGACACCATATATTTT. This encodes CAWSVTTSSGDTIYF.